The source of this TCR beta chain is a study of shared clonotypes between healthy human individuals. The CDR3 is 17 residues long. The naive CD8 population came from CD45RO-negative cells selected for CCR7, without terminally differentiated effector memory CD45RA+ cells. TCRdb keeps only in-frame clones here, not all; method: immunoSEQ multiplex PCR. The sample includes around 1.9 million clones, around 93% of them seen just once. The TCR comes from a man between 18 and 35 years old in good health. Some clones in this sample may be carry-over from other donors' samples. Material for sequencing was naive CD8+ T cells from PBMCs. The chain joins TRBV12-2 to TRBJ2-7; the D call of TRBD1 is as the table states it, not checked on the DNA. TRBV12-2 is noted as a pseudogene. CDR3 nucleotide sequence: TGTGCAAGTCGCCCCCACTCTCCGGACAGGGCCACCTACGAGCAGTACTTC. Its translation is CASRPHSPDRATYEQYF.